One and the same sample provided the 23 T cell receptor beta chains below, sequenced in a study of shared clonotypes between healthy human individuals. TCRdb keeps only in-frame clones here, not all; method: immunoSEQ multiplex PCR. The sample lists 490,000 or so clones; 79% were seen once. The sample comprised PBMCs. All receptors come from a woman between 40 and 50 years old in good health. Some clones in this sample may be carry-over from other donors' samples.

The chain recombines TRBV5-4 with TRBJ2-5; D remains unclear. Germline CDR1 reads SGHNT; CDR2 reads YYREEE (reference sequence). The CDR3 covers 13 residues. V lost 0 bases and J 4 bases, leaving 7 bases between the germline ends. The CDR3 reads CASSLGSGETQYF. DNA for the CDR3: TGTGCCAGCAGCTTGGGGAGTGGAGAGACCCAGTACTTC.

This chain uses TRBV11-2 with TRBJ1-2, with D possibly TRBD1 on 5 matching bases. The CDR3 is 15 amino acids. The V end was cut by 4 bases, the J end by 7 bases, with 19 bases between. Germline values: CDR1 SGHAT, CDR2 FQNNGV. CDR3 nucleotide sequence: TGTGCCAGCAGCTCGGCCGGACACGGGATGTTTGGCTACACCTTC. Its translation is CASSSAGHGMFGYTF.

This clone showed up just a few times. V usage is TRBV7-2 and J usage is TRBJ2-1, with D hard to call. The CDR3 is 15 residues long. Germline-derived CDR1 and CDR2 are SGHTA and FQGNSA. The V end was cut by 5 bases, the J end by 5 bases, with 16 bases between. The CDR3 spells CASSPHGVQDNEQFF. The CDR3 nucleotides are TGTGCCAGCAGCCCGCATGGGGTCCAAGACAATGAGCAGTTCTTC.

The chain recombines TRBV10-3 with TRBJ2-1, with 8 bases aligning to TRBD1. The V and J ends lost 5 bases and 9 bases, in that order; junction bases with no gene match: 18. Per germline, CDR1 ENHRY and CDR2 SYGVKD. The CDR3 is made up of 17 amino acids. The CDR3 bases are TGTGCCATCAGTATTACCGGTGTGAGACAGGGGTATGGTGAGCAGTTCTTC. This codes for CAISITGVRQGYGEQFF.

This clone was seen a few times. The rearrangement joins TRBV30 to TRBJ2-2, with D unclear. Trimming removed 3 bases at V and 6 bases at J, with 11 bases between. CDR1 is GTSNPN, CDR2 SVGIG, per germline (reference sequence). This CDR3 is built from 13 residues. CDR3: CAWRVGLSGELFF. The CDR3 DNA is TGTGCCTGGAGGGTGGGTTTGTCCGGGGAGCTGTTTTTT.

This chain connects TRBV5-1 to TRBJ2-7; no definite D call. The CDR3 spans 13 residues. The germline gives CDR1 SGHRS, CDR2 YFSETQ. V gave up 4 bases and J gave up 1 base, with 9 bases separating them. Written as DNA, the CDR3 is TGCGCCAGCAGCCGCAGTTTTTCCTACGAGCAGTACTTC. As protein: CASSRSFSYEQYF.

The J gene is TRBJ2-7, the V gene TRBV6-1, with a weak D call TRBD1 (5 bases). Germline V gene data show CDR1 as MNHNS and CDR2 as SASEGT. V shed 0 bases and J shed 3 bases, with 12 bases lying between them. This CDR3 region has 15 residues. CDR3 sequence: CASSEAPVQVYEQYF. CDR3 nucleotide sequence: TGTGCCAGCAGTGAAGCGCCGGTACAGGTCTACGAGCAGTACTTC.

The V gene is TRBV25-1, the J gene TRBJ1-1; 9 bases are a match to TRBD1. CDR3 length: 13 residues. J was trimmed by 6 bases and V by 6 bases; bases with no gene match: 5. Germline V gives CDR1 MGHDK, CDR2 SYGVNS. The CDR3 sequence is CASSDRGVPEAFF. CDR3 DNA sequence: TGTGCCAGCAGCGACAGGGGGGTGCCTGAAGCTTTCTTT.

This rearrangement joins TRBV5-1 to TRBJ2-2; D not certain. V lost 4 bases, J lost 7 bases, and 11 bases lay in between. The CDR3 contains 13 residues. The germline CDR1 and CDR2 sequences are SGHRS and YFSETQ. As DNA, the CDR3 is TGCGCCAGCAGCCAAGACATGGGCGGGGAGCTGTTTTTT. It codes for CASSQDMGGELFF.

J is TRBJ2-1 and V is TRBV29-1; the D call may be TRBD1 or TRBD2 (5 bases each). This CDR3 region has 14 residues. The V and J ends lost 3 bases and 3 bases respectively, with 12 bases between them. CDR1 is SQVTM and CDR2 is ANQGSEA in the germline V gene. CDR3 residues: CSVEGEGNYNEQFF. DNA for the CDR3: TGCAGCGTTGAGGGGGAAGGGAACTACAATGAGCAGTTCTTC.

The CDR3, as DNA: TGTGCCAGCAGCTTACTAGCGGGATTCGTAGATACGCAGTATTTT. Protein: CASSLLAGFVDTQYF. V gene TRBV7-2 combines with J gene TRBJ2-3; 9 positions agree with TRBD2. CDR1 is SGHTA and CDR2 is FQGNSA in the germline V gene. The V and J ends lost 2 bases and 5 bases, in that order; junction bases with no gene match: 5. This CDR3 comprises 15 residues.

V is TRBV4-1 and J is TRBJ2-5; the D is unclear. V dropped 1 base and J dropped 1 base, with 10 bases sitting between them. This CDR3 region has 15 residues. Germline V lookup: CDR1 MGHRA, CDR2 YSYEKL. This CDR3 is CASSQVAATQETQYF. The CDR3 DNA is TGCGCCAGCAGCCAAGTGGCCGCAACCCAAGAGACCCAGTACTTC.

The J gene is TRBJ1-4, the V gene TRBV19; a possible D gene is TRBD1 (6 bases). V lost 3 bases and J 0 bases, leaving 11 bases between the germline ends. The CDR3 extends over 16 amino acids. In germline, CDR1 is LNHDA, CDR2 SQIVND (reference sequence). This CDR3 is CASSMTGPATNEKLFF. The CDR3 DNA reads TGTGCCAGTAGTATGACAGGTCCTGCAACTAATGAAAAACTGTTTTTT.

The V call is TRBV5-4, the J call TRBJ1-3, with no clear D. The V gene's germline CDR1 is SGHNT and CDR2 YYREEE (reference sequence). This CDR3 spans 13 amino acids. The germline V and J ends were trimmed by 3 bases and 1 base, with 5 bases remaining between them. In DNA form, the CDR3 reads TGTGCCAGCAGCTCTCGATCTGGAAACACCATATATTTT. Translation gives CASSSRSGNTIYF.

The chain recombines TRBV6-5 with TRBJ2-7; TRBD2 might be the D (5 bases). Per germline, CDR1 MNHEY and CDR2 SVGAGI. The CDR3 runs to 15 residues. The V gene lost 3 bases and the J gene lost 2 bases, with 14 bases spanning the gap. The CDR3: CASSYWSGGPYEQYF. CDR3 nucleotide sequence: TGTGCCAGCAGTTATTGGTCCGGAGGTCCCTACGAGCAGTACTTC.

With respect to this clone: The same CDR3 can be traced to other DNA sequences in this sample. This rearrangement joins TRBV4-1 to TRBJ2-7; 11 nucleotides align to TRBD1. This CDR3 region has 14 residues. Trimming cost V 4 bases and J 3 bases; bases outside gene matches: 2. CDR1 is MGHRA and CDR2 is YSYEKL in the germline V gene. CDR3 nucleotides: TGCGCCAGCAGCCGAGGGACAGGGGGCTACGAGCAGTACTTC. It translates to CASSRGTGGYEQYF.

There are a few counts of this clone. The genes are TRBV7-2 and TRBJ2-1; TRBD2 matches 7 bases. Trimming cost V 5 bases and J 4 bases; bases outside gene matches: 14. Germline CDR1 reads SGHTA; CDR2 reads FQGNSA. This CDR3 is 17 amino acids long. The CDR3 protein is CASSPTPGGSGYNEQFF. DNA of the CDR3: TGTGCCAGCAGCCCAACTCCCGGCGGGAGCGGGTACAATGAGCAGTTCTTC.

The chain couples TRBV5-1 to TRBJ1-5; tentative D call: TRBD1 (5 bases). V gave up 4 bases and J gave up 4 bases, with 15 bases separating them. This CDR3 region has 15 residues. Germline-derived CDR1 and CDR2 are SGHRS and YFSETQ. For the CDR3, the DNA is TGCGCCAGCAGCCCTGGGCCTGGGGGGAATCAGCCCCAGCATTTT. Its protein is CASSPGPGGNQPQHF.

CDR3 bases: TGTGCCAGCTACCCCAACAGCCAAGAGACCCAGTACTTC. This gives the protein CASYPNSQETQYF. This chain joins TRBV21-1 and TRBJ2-5; the table's TRBD1 call for D was not verified on the DNA. TRBV21-1 is classified as a pseudogene. The length of the CDR3 is 13 residues.

The rearrangement links TRBV30 to TRBJ2-1; 8 bases agree with TRBD2. With V trimmed by 3 bases and J by 5 bases, 6 bases remained unmatched. This CDR3 has 14 amino acids. Germline V gene data show CDR1 as GTSNPN and CDR2 as SVGIG (reference sequence). The CDR3 nucleotides are TGTGCCTGGAGGCGGCCGGGGGGGAACAATGAGCAGTTCTTC. It translates to CAWRRPGGNNEQFF.

Only one count was recorded for this clone. The chain has TRBV6-6 and TRBJ2-1, with 8 bases matching TRBD2. The junction had 7 bases not matched to a gene; V was cut back by 5 bases and J by 7 bases. Germline values: CDR1 MNHNY, CDR2 SVGAGI (reference sequence). This CDR3 has 14 amino acids. CDR3 sequence: CASSDSGSWNEQFF. In nucleotides, the CDR3 is TGTGCCAGCAGTGACAGCGGGAGTTGGAATGAGCAGTTCTTC.

This chain uses TRBV11-2 with TRBJ2-3, with 9 bases identical to TRBD2. The V and J ends lost 3 bases and 6 bases, in that order; junction bases with no gene match: 7. The CDR3 length is 15 residues. CDR1 SGHAT and CDR2 FQNNGV come from the germline V gene. The CDR3 loop reads CASSFLAGDMDTQYF. In nucleotides, the CDR3 is TGTGCCAGCAGCTTCTTAGCGGGAGATATGGATACGCAGTATTTT.

V usage is TRBV19 and J usage is TRBJ1-5; 10 bases line up with TRBD1. CDR1 and CDR2 from the germline V gene are LNHDA and SQIVND (reference sequence). The CDR3 has 15 amino acids. The V and J ends lost 3 bases and 5 bases, in that order; junction bases with no gene match: 4. The CDR3 DNA is TGTGCCAGTAGTATGGGACAGGGGTTGTATCAGCCCCAGCATTTT. Translated, it gives CASSMGQGLYQPQHF.